The clone carrying this TCR beta chain was seen repeatedly, ten times or more. The authors prepared the TCRbeta library with unique molecular identifiers. A single record per CDR3 protein comes from TCRdb applying MiXCR to the PCR reads. This sample has about 690,000 distinct CDR3 sequences; about 15% occur once, and the top ten carry under 1.2%. The data stem from a study of T-cell reconstitution after alpha-beta-depleted transplantation in children. Trimming removed 2 bases at V and 7 bases at J, with 9 bases between. The CDR3 has 12 amino acids. Germline V CDR1 and CDR2: DFQATT, SNEGSKA (reference sequence).

This clonotype was obtained from a human donor who donated a stem cell graft to a child with acute myeloid leukemia. The chain employs TRBV20-1 and TRBJ2-1; a possible D gene is TRBD1 (5 bases). Here the sequenced sample was PBMCs from the stem cell graft donor, taken from the stem cell graft. Written as DNA, the CDR3 is TGCAGTGCTAGAAGGGGTGTGAATGAGCAGTTCTTC. The encoded protein is CSARRGVNEQFF.